This T cell receptor (beta chain) derives from a study of technical replicates of blood from several donors. Libraries were prepared by immunoSEQ multiplex PCR; TCRdb keeps only in-frame clonotypes and omits some of them. The sample lists around 84,000 clones, 98% occurring once. The sequenced material came from T cells isolated from PBMCs. The clonotype originates from a human donor in good health.

CDR3 sequence reads: CASSREIGDTEAFF. CDR3 DNA: TGTGCCAGCAGCCGAGAGATAGGGGATACTGAAGCTTTCTTT. The rearrangement joins TRBV14 to TRBJ1-1, with D perhaps TRBD1 (5 bases). CDR1 SGHDN and CDR2 FVKESK come from the germline V gene. Trimming took 4 bases from V and 5 from J, leaving 14 bases between them. CDR3 size: 14 residues.